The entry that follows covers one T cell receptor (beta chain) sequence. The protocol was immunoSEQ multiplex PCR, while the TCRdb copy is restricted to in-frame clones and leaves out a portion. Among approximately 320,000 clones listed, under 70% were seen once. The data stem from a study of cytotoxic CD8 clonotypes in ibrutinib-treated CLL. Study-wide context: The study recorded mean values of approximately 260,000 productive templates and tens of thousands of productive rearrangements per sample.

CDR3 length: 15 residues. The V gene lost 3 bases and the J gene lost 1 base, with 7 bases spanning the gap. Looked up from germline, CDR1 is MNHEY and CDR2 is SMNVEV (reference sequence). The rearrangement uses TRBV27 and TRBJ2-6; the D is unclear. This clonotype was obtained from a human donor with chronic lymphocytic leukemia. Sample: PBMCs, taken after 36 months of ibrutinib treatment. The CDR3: CASSFWRSGANVLTF. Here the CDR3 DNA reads TGTGCCAGCAGTTTTTGGAGATCTGGGGCCAACGTCCTGACTTTC.